This TCR beta chain was profiled in a study of beta chain features in type 1 diabetes. Points from the study as a whole: For Type 1 diabetes patients, all four CD4+ subsets carried TCRB CDR3s that were moderately but significantly shorter. Naive, central memory and regulatory TCRB repertoires appeared more similar among patients than healthy donors.

CDR3 length: 15 amino acids. The study reverse transcribed the entire isolated RNA, so it sequenced expressed TCRB transcripts. Profiled with immunoSEQ multiplex PCR; TCRdb holds only in-frame clones, not every one. The sample has some 700,000 clones, roughly 12% seen once; the top ten hold 0.02% to 0.025%. As regards this clone: Antigen: not known.

The chain combines TRBV21-1 with TRBJ1-1. TRBV21-1 is annotated as a pseudogene. Specimen: naive CD4+ T cells from blood. The TCR was taken from a man between 18 and 29 years old with type 1 diabetes. For the CDR3, the DNA is TGTGCCAGCAGCAAAGTCCCCCAAGGGAAGCCTGAAGCTTTCTTT. Amino acid sequence: CASSKVPQGKPEAFF.